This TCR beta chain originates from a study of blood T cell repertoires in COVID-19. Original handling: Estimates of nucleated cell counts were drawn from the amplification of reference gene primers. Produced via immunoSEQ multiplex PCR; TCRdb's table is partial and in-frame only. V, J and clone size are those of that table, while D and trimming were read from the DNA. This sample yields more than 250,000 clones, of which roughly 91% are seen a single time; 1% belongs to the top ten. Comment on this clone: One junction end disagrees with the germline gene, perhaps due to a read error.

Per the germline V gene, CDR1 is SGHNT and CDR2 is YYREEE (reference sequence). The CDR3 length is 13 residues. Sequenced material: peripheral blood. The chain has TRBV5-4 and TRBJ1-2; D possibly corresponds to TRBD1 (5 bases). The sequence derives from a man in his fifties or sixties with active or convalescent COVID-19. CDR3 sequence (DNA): TGTACCAGCAGCTTTAGCAGGGACTATGGCTACACCTTC. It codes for CTSSFSRDYGYTF.